The 32 T cell receptor beta chains in this list originate from one sample, sequenced in a study of intratumoral heterogeneity in liver cancer. Clones were sequenced by immunoSEQ multiplex PCR, and TCRdb holds only the in-frame ones, with some missing. The table lists about 5,900 clones, 68% of them singletons. The material was tumor-adjacent normal tissue, obtained before any cancer treatment. Every receptor here comes from a man between 65 and 85 years old with hepatocellular carcinoma.

The CDR3 protein is CASSLISRADTGELFF. Here the CDR3 DNA reads TGTGCCAGCAGCTTGATTTCCAGGGCAGACACCGGGGAGCTGTTTTTT. The rearrangement uses TRBV7-9 and TRBJ2-2; tentative D call: TRBD1 (5 bases). The CDR3 extends over 16 amino acids. From germline, CDR1 is SEHNR and CDR2 FQNEAQ (reference sequence). The germline V and J ends were trimmed by 3 bases and 3 bases, with 14 bases remaining between them.

The chain employs TRBV6-6 and TRBJ2-2; unclear D gene. In germline, CDR1 is MNHNY, CDR2 SVGAGI (reference sequence). The CDR3 extends over 13 amino acids. Deletions cut 3 bases from V and 6 bases from J, with 8 bases between. CDR3: CASSYLEAGELFF. In DNA form, the CDR3 reads TGTGCCAGCAGTTATTTAGAGGCCGGGGAGCTGTTTTTT.

The V and J genes are TRBV7-3 and TRBJ1-6, with 9 bases lining up with TRBD1. V lost 0 bases and J lost 7; bases outside the gene matches: 10. The CDR3 runs to 18 residues. Per the germline V gene, CDR1 is SGHTA and CDR2 is FQGTGA. The CDR3 sequence is CASSLTVPGQGLNSPLHF. Here the CDR3 DNA reads TGTGCCAGCAGCTTAACGGTCCCGGGACAGGGACTAAATTCACCCCTCCACTTT.

This clone showed up just once. The rearrangement joins TRBV7-2 to TRBJ2-7; D gene uncertain. The V gene lost 1 base and the J gene lost 4 bases, with 8 bases spanning the gap. Germline-derived CDR1 and CDR2 are SGHTA and FQGNSA. The CDR3 has 13 residues. CDR3 protein: CASSLGPPYEQYV. CDR3 nucleotide sequence: TGTGCCAGCAGCTTAGGGCCGCCGTACGAGCAGTACGTC.

The V call is TRBV11-2, the J call TRBJ2-7; 7 bases match TRBD1. Germline V CDR1 and CDR2: SGHAT, FQNNGV. J lost 3 bases, V lost 5 bases, and 4 bases had no gene match. CDR3 length: 13 residues. CDR3 in amino acids: CASSPGQVYEQYV. The CDR3 DNA reads as TGTGCCAGCAGCCCCGGACAGGTCTACGAGCAGTACGTC.

This clone was observed a few times. The J gene is TRBJ2-3, the V gene TRBV7-8; 8 bases are shared with TRBD2. Germline trimming cut 5 bases from V and 10 bases from J; bases unmatched to any gene: 11. There are 14 residues in the CDR3. Per germline, CDR1 SGHVS and CDR2 FQNEAQ. DNA of the CDR3: TGTGCCAGCAGCCCGGGACTAGGGCCTAGGCCGCAGTATTTT. This translates into CASSPGLGPRPQYF.

The chain is built from TRBV9 and TRBJ1-6; D perhaps matches TRBD1 (5 bases). Germline-derived CDR1 and CDR2 are SGDLS and YYNGEE. The CDR3 length is 15 residues. Trimming shortened V by 6 bases and J by 6 bases, and 16 bases separated the two germline ends. The DNA for the CDR3 is TGTGCCAGCACCCTGTCGGGGGAAACTAATTCACCCCTCCACTTT. Amino acid sequence: CASTLSGETNSPLHF. The variable domain in full, completed from reference TRBV9 and TRBJ1-6, reads DSGVTQTPKHLITATGQRVTLRCSPRSGDLSVYWYQQSLDQGLQFLIQYYNGEERAKGNILERFSAQQFPDLHSELNLSSLELGDSALYFCASTLSGETNSPLHFGNGTRLTVT.

Only a few counts were recorded for this clone. The chain couples TRBV5-1 to TRBJ2-1; 9 bases line up with TRBD2. This CDR3 has 16 amino acids. Unmatched junction bases numbered 8, after V lost 4 bases and J lost 3 bases. The germline gives CDR1 SGHRS, CDR2 YFSETQ. CDR3 residues: CASSPGGTSSYNEQFF. The DNA of the CDR3 is TGCGCCAGCAGCCCGGGGGGGACTAGCAGCTACAATGAGCAGTTCTTC.

The gene calls are TRBV6-2 or TRBV6-3 and TRBJ2-1, with TRBD2 identical over 12 bases. The CDR3 contains 17 residues. V dropped 2 bases and J dropped 3; count of bases not matched to a gene: 5. The germline CDR1 and CDR2 sequences are MNHEY and SVGEGT. As DNA, the CDR3 is TGTGCCAGCAGTTACCCCCTGACTAGCGGGGGCTACAATGAGCAGTTCTTC. Protein product: CASSYPLTSGGYNEQFF.

This chain connects TRBV5-6 to TRBJ1-5, with 7 nucleotides matching TRBD1. This CDR3 comprises 14 residues. The germline gives CDR1 SGHDT, CDR2 YYEEEE. V gave up 3 bases and J gave up 8 bases; unmatched junction bases: 8. The CDR3: CASSSTGVWEPQHF. The CDR3 region has the DNA TGTGCCAGCAGCTCCACAGGGGTTTGGGAGCCCCAGCATTTT.

The chain recombines TRBV4-3 with TRBJ1-4, with D uncertain. V was shortened by 2 bases and J by 0 bases, with 7 bases between the two germline ends. Germline V gene lookup returns CDR1 LGHNA and CDR2 YSLEER. The CDR3 spans 15 residues. CDR3 protein: CASSQSGATNEKLFF. The CDR3 nucleotides are TGCGCCAGCAGCCAATCTGGGGCAACTAATGAAAAACTGTTTTTT.

This sequence joins TRBV5-1 and TRBJ1-2; weak D call: TRBD1 (6 bases). This CDR3 has 17 residues. Germline CDR1 SGHRS, CDR2 YFSETQ. V was pared by 3 bases and J by 1 base, with 19 bases between. CDR3 region: CASSSLRQGGDNYGYTF. The CDR3 coding sequence is TGCGCCAGCAGCTCCCTTAGACAAGGGGGTGATAACTATGGCTACACCTTC.

V gene TRBV3-1 (or the pseudogene TRBV3-2) combines with J gene TRBJ2-3; 8 bases match TRBD2. The CDR3 runs to 15 residues. J was trimmed by 7 bases and V by 0 bases; bases with no gene match: 6. The V gene's germline CDR1 is LGHDT and CDR2 YNNKEL (reference sequence). The DNA of the CDR3 is TGTGCCAGCAGCCAAGACGGGACTAGGAGGTATACGCAGTATTTT. This gives the protein CASSQDGTRRYTQYF.

Within the sample, this clone is hyperexpanded. This sequence joins TRBV2 and TRBJ2-2; 9 bases are a match to TRBD1. There are 15 residues in the CDR3. Unmatched junction bases numbered 4, after V lost 3 bases and J lost 5 bases. CDR1 is SNHLY and CDR2 is FYNNEI in the germline V gene. This CDR3 is CASSDWTGDTGELFF. CDR3 nucleotides: TGTGCCAGCAGTGATTGGACAGGGGATACCGGGGAGCTGTTTTTT.

V and J are TRBV28 and TRBJ1-5; a possible D gene is TRBD1 (5 bases). Per germline, CDR1 MDHEN and CDR2 SYDVKM. The V end was cut by 2 bases, the J end by 2 bases, with 7 bases between. The CDR3 spans 14 residues. CDR3 protein: CASSLTGGNQPQHF. In DNA form, the CDR3 reads TGTGCCAGCAGTTTAACGGGGGGCAATCAGCCCCAGCATTTT. The full variable domain, its missing parts supplied by reference TRBV28 and TRBJ1-5, is DVKVTQSSRYLVKRTGEKVFLECVQDMDHENMFWYRQDPGLGLRLIYFSYDVKMKEKGDIPEGYSVSREKKERFSLILESASTNQTSMYLCASSLTGGNQPQHFGDGTRLSIL.

This clone was seen only a few times. CDR3 nucleotides: TGTGCCAGCAGCTTCGCCCGGACGACATCAGACACCATATATTTT. Translating gives CASSFARTTSDTIYF. The chain couples TRBV5-6 to TRBJ1-3; the D is unclear. V was pared by 2 bases and J by 8 bases, with 17 bases between. The CDR3 extends over 15 amino acids. Looked up from germline, CDR1 is SGHDT and CDR2 is YYEEEE.

By frequency in the sample, this clone is medium-sized. The rearrangement joins TRBV5-1 to TRBJ1-2, with no clear D. The CDR3 extends over 12 amino acids. CDR1 and CDR2 (germline): SGHRS, YFSETQ. The V gene lost 3 bases and the J gene lost 4 bases, with 7 bases spanning the gap. The chain's CDR3 is CASSSDGYGYTF. CDR3 sequence (DNA): TGCGCCAGCAGCTCGGATGGCTATGGCTACACCTTC.

The chain uses TRBV27 and TRBJ1-1, with TRBD1 as a possible D gene (6 bases). Germline CDR1 reads MNHEY; CDR2 reads SMNVEV (reference sequence). The CDR3 runs to 14 residues. V was shortened by 3 bases and J by 4 bases, with 12 bases between the two germline ends. The CDR3 sequence: CASSFQGRATEAFF. The CDR3 coding sequence is TGTGCCAGCAGTTTTCAGGGGAGGGCCACTGAAGCTTTCTTT.

V usage is TRBV30 and J usage is TRBJ2-1, with 10 positions matching TRBD2. Germline CDR1 and CDR2: GTSNPN and SVGIG (reference sequence). V was clipped by 4 bases and J by 8 bases; unmatched bases: 8. The CDR3 spans 14 residues. The CDR3 DNA follows: TGTGCCTGGACTCGAAGCGGGGGGGGACATGAGCAGTTCTTC. It encodes CAWTRSGGGHEQFF.

This rearrangement joins TRBV9 to TRBJ2-2; no reliable D call. V shed 4 bases and J shed 5 bases, with 12 bases lying between them. Looked up from germline, CDR1 is SGDLS and CDR2 is YYNGEE. This CDR3 has 14 residues. The CDR3 region is CASSLRAETGELFF. For the CDR3, the DNA is TGTGCCAGCAGCTTACGGGCCGAAACCGGGGAGCTGTTTTTT.

This chain uses TRBV6-1 with TRBJ2-1; TRBD2 agrees at 8 bases. The CDR3 runs to 16 residues. Germline V lookup: CDR1 MNHNS, CDR2 SASEGT. Trimming removed 0 bases from V and 5 bases from J; junction bases left unmatched: 6. The CDR3 DNA reads as TGTGCCAGCAGTGAAGCTACCGGGGGGGCCCACAATGAGCAGTTCTTC. The encoded protein is CASSEATGGAHNEQFF.

This chain joins TRBV9 and TRBJ2-5, with 10 bases identical to TRBD2. The CDR3 loop spans 17 amino acids. CDR1 is SGDLS and CDR2 is YYNGEE in the germline V gene. J lost 2 bases, V lost 0 bases, and 7 bases had no gene match. CDR3 DNA sequence: TGTGCCAGCAGCGTAGCTCCTAGCGGGAGTACTCAAGAGACCCAGTACTTC. Protein: CASSVAPSGSTQETQYF.

This chain connects TRBV5-1 to TRBJ2-7; the D gene is possibly TRBD2 (5 bases). V lost 3 bases and J 4 bases, leaving 14 bases between the germline ends. CDR3 length: 14 residues. CDR1 and CDR2 from the germline V gene are SGHRS and YFSETQ. CDR3 amino acids: CASSSEASAYEQYF. CDR3 DNA sequence: TGCGCCAGCAGCTCGGAGGCTTCTGCTTACGAGCAGTACTTC.

The rearrangement uses TRBV5-1 and TRBJ2-5; 7 bases agree with TRBD2. Trimming removed 1 base from V and 2 bases from J; junction bases left unmatched: 2. The CDR3 has 14 residues. Germline values: CDR1 SGHRS, CDR2 YFSETQ. The CDR3 loop is CASSLWGGQETQYF. The CDR3 nucleotides are TGCGCCAGCAGCTTGTGGGGGGGTCAAGAGACCCAGTACTTC.

The J gene is TRBJ2-4, the V gene TRBV5-4, with D maybe TRBD1 (6 bases). The CDR3 spans 15 residues. Trimming stripped 4 bases from V and 4 bases from J, with 15 bases between. Germline V gene data show CDR1 as SGHNT and CDR2 as YYREEE (reference sequence). The CDR3 region is CASSHPGVAKNIQYF. The CDR3 bases are TGTGCCAGCAGCCACCCAGGGGTCGCTAAAAACATTCAGTACTTC.

This clone was seen once. The chain couples TRBV5-8 to TRBJ2-1; 8 bases are a match to TRBD2. With 5 bases clipped from V and 3 bases from J, the junction kept 4 bases outside the gene matches. The length of the CDR3 is 14 residues. Germline lookup yields CDR1 SGHTS and CDR2 YDEGEE. Here the CDR3 reads CASSSGVRYNEQFF. The CDR3 coding sequence is TGTGCCAGCAGTAGCGGGGTCCGCTACAATGAGCAGTTCTTC.

The J gene is TRBJ1-2, the V gene TRBV6-2 or TRBV6-3; no firm D call. There are 12 residues in the CDR3. The germline V gene encodes CDR1 MNHEY and CDR2 SVGEGT. The V end lost 6 bases, the J end lost 7 bases, and 12 bases lay between the germline ends. The CDR3 loop reads CASSRGEAGYTF. CDR3 bases: TGTGCCAGCAGCCGAGGAGAGGCTGGCTACACCTTC.

The CDR3 reads CASSLGGFNEQFF. The CDR3 nucleotides read TGTGCCAGCAGTTTAGGGGGGTTCAATGAGCAGTTCTTC. The chain recombines TRBV28 with TRBJ2-1; D is perhaps TRBD2 (6 bases). The CDR3 is 13 residues long. Deletions cut 2 bases from V and 6 bases from J, with 8 bases between. CDR1 and CDR2 (germline): MDHEN, SYDVKM.

This sequence joins TRBV2 and TRBJ2-2; tentative D call: TRBD2 (5 bases). There are 15 residues in the CDR3. Trimming pared 8 bases from V and 6 bases from J, leaving 19 bases between. The V gene's germline CDR1 is SNHLY and CDR2 FYNNEI. The CDR3 spells CASLLLVLSSGELFF. The CDR3 nucleotides read TGTGCCAGCTTGTTACTAGTTTTGAGTTCCGGGGAGCTGTTTTTT. Combining the CDR3 with reference TRBV2 and TRBJ2-2 gives the whole variable domain EPEVTQTPSHQVTQMGQEVILRCVPISNHLYFYWYRQILGQKVEFLVSFYNNEISEKSEIFDDQFSVERPDGSNFTLKIRSTKLEDSAMYFCASLLLVLSSGELFFGEGSRLTVL.

The chain joins TRBV30 to TRBJ2-7; 8 positions match TRBD2. CDR3 length equals 12 residues. CDR1 and CDR2 (germline): GTSNPN, SVGIG (reference sequence). J gave up 6 bases and V 8 bases, and 9 bases lay outside the gene matches. CDR3 residues: CARGGSGGEQYF. DNA of the CDR3: TGTGCCAGGGGTGGGAGCGGGGGCGAGCAGTACTTC.

The rearrangement uses TRBV21-1 and TRBJ2-7. TRBV21-1 is a pseudogene. There are 11 residues in the CDR3. CDR3 nucleotides: TGTGCCAGCAGCCCCCCCCACGAGCAGTACTTC. Its protein product is CASSPPHEQYF.

In its sample, this clone was seen a few times. V and J are TRBV6-5 and TRBJ1-1, with D unresolved. Germline V gene lookup returns CDR1 MNHEY and CDR2 SVGAGI. Trimming left V 0 bases short and J 11 bases short, with 13 bases between. The CDR3 covers 13 residues. CDR3 sequence reads: CASSYSNRRGAFF. The CDR3 nucleotides read TGTGCCAGCAGTTACTCGAATCGGCGAGGGGCTTTCTTT.